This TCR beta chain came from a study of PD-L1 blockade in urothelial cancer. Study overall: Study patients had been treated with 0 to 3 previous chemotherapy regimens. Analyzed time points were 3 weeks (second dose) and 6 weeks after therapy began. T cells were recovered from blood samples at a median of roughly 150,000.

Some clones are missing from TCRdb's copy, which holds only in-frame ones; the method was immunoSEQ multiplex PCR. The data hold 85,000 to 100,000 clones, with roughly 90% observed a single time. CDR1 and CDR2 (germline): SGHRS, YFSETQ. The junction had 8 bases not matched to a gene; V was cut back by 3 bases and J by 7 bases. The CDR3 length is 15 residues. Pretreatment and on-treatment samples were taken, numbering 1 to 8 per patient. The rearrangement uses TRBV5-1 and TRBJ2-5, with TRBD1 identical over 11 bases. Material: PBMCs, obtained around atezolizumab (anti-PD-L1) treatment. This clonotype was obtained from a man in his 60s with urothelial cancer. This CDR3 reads CASSSGQGALGTQYF. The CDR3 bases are TGCGCCAGCAGCTCAGGACAGGGGGCGTTAGGGACCCAGTACTTC.